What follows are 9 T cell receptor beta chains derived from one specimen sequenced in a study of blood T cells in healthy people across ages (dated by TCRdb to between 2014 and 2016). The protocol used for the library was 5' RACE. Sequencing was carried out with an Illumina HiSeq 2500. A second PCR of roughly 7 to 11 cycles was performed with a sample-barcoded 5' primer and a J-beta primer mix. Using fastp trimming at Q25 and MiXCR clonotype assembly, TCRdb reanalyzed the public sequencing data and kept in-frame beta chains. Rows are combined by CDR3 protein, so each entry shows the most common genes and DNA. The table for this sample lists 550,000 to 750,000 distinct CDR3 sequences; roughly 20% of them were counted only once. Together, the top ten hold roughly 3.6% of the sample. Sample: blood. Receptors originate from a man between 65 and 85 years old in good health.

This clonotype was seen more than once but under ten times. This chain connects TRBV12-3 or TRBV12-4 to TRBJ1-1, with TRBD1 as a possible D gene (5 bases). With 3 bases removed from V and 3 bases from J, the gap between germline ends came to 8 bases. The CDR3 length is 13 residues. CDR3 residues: CASSFLRDTEAFF. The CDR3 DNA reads TGTGCCAGCAGTTTCCTCAGGGACACTGAAGCTTTCTTT.

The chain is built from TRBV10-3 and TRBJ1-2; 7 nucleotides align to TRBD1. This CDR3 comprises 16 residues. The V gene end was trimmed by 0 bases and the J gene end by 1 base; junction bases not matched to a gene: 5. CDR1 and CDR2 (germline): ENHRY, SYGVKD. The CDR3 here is CAISESGPGGNYGYTF. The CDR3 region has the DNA TGTGCCATCAGTGAGTCTGGTCCAGGGGGTAACTATGGCTACACCTTC.

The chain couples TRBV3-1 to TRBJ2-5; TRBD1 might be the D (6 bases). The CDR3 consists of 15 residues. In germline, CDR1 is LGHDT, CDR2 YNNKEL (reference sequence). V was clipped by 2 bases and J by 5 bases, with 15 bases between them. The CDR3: CASSQNVGARETQYF. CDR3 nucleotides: TGTGCCAGCAGCCAAAATGTGGGGGCCAGGGAGACCCAGTACTTC.

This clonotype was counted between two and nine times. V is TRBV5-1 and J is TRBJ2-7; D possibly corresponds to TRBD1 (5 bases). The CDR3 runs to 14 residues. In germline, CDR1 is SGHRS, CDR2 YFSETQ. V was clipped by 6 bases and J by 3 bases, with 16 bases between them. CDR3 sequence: CASNTGQGHYEQYF. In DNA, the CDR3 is TGCGCCAGCAACACTGGACAAGGACACTACGAGCAGTACTTC.

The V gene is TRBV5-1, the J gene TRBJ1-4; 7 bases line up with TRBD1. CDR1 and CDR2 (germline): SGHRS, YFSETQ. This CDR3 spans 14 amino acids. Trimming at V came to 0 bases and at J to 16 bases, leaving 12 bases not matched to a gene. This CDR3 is CASSLGQGGDSRFF. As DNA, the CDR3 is TGCGCCAGCAGCTTGGGACAGGGAGGTGACAGTCGGTTTTTT.

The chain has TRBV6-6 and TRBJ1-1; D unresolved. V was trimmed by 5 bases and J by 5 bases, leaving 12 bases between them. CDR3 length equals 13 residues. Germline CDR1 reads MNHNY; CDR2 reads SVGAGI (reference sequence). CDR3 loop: CASSVTRVTEAFF. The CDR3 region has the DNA TGTGCCAGCAGTGTAACCCGGGTGACTGAAGCTTTCTTT.

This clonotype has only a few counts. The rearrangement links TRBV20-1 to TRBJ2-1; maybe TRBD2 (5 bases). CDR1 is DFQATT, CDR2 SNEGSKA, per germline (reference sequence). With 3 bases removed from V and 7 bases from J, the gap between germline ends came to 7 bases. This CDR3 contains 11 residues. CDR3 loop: CSARSGNEQFF. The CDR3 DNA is TGCAGTGCTAGGAGCGGAAATGAGCAGTTCTTC.

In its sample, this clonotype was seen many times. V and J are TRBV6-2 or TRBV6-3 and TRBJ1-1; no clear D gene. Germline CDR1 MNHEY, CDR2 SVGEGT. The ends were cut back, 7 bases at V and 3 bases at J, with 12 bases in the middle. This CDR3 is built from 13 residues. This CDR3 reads CASTLTAYTEAFF. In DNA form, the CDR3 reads TGTGCCAGCACCCTGACCGCGTACACTGAAGCTTTCTTT.

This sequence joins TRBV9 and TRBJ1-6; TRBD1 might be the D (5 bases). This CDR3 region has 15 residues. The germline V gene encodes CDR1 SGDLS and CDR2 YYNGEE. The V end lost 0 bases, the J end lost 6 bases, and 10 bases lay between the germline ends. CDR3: CASSVDAGRNSPLHF. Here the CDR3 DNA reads TGTGCCAGCAGCGTAGACGCAGGGCGTAATTCACCCCTCCACTTT.